These T cell receptor beta chains were read from a single sample in a study of blood T cell repertoires in COVID-19. Profiling relied on immunoSEQ multiplex PCR, and the TCRdb table lists in-frame clones only, not all of them. The sample yields roughly 200,000 clones, approximately 80% seen once. What was sequenced was PBMCs or T cells enriched from blood (not recorded which). These receptors originate from a man in his forties who had recovered from COVID-19. Both conserved end residues are part of each CDR3. Each record gives: J gene, clone size, V gene, D gene, CDR3 DNA, CDR3 protein. D genes are given only for firm matches. Clone size is shown for a subset of rows, as once, few, many or a class of expanded clone.

>TRBJ1-2|.|TRBV2|TRBD1
TGTGCCAGCAGTGAAGTGACAGGGGTCTATGGCTACACCTTC
CASSEVTGVYGYTF
>TRBJ1-2|.|TRBV18|.
TGTGCCAGCTCAGAGACAGACACCTATGGCTACACCTTC
CASSETDTYGYTF
>TRBJ2-3|few|TRBV24-1|.
TGTGCCACCGCTCCCGGGGAGGATTTAAAGGATACGCAGTATTTT
CATAPGEDLKDTQYF
>TRBJ1-5|.|TRBV2|TRBD1
TGTGCCAGCAGTGTACGGCAGGGGGCGGCGGGACAGCCCCAGCATTTT
CASSVRQGAAGQPQHF
>TRBJ1-5|.|TRBV28|.
TGTGCCAGCATCTTCGGTGGAGGGACCAATCAGCCCCAGCATTTT
CASIFGGGTNQPQHF
>TRBJ1-4|.|TRBV5-1|.
TGCGCCAGCAGCTTAATAGGGGGAAACGGAAATGAAAAACTGTTTTTT
CASSLIGGNGNEKLFF
>TRBJ1-4|once|TRBV19|TRBD1
TGTGCCAGTAGCGAGGACAGGGGATCTAATTTGGAACTGTTTTTT
CASSEDRGSNLELFF
>TRBJ1-4|once|TRBV10-3|TRBD1
TGTGCCATCAGTGATGACAGGGGAGGTGAAAAACTGTTTTTT
CAISDDRGGEKLFF
>TRBJ2-5|.|TRBV5-8|.
TGTGCCAGCAGCACTCGGAAGCTACAGAAAGAGACCCAGTACTTC
CASSTRKLQKETQYF
>TRBJ2-1|.|TRBV12-5|TRBD1
TGTGCTAGTGGTTTAGGGGACAGGGCCCCCGTTAACAATGAGCAGTTCTTC
CASGLGDRAPVNNEQFF
>TRBJ2-7|few|TRBV18|TRBD1
TGTGCCAGCTCACTCCCGGGACAGGGATTCTACGAGCAGTACTTC
CASSLPGQGFYEQYF
>TRBJ1-2|.|TRBV4-1|.
TGCGCCAGCAGCCAAGAAGGGGCCGACCGGACCAACTATGGCTACACCTTC
CASSQEGADRTNYGYTF
>TRBJ2-7|.|TRBV19|.
TGTGCCACCCAATCTGGACAGTCCTACGAGCAGTACTTC
CATQSGQSYEQYF
>TRBJ2-3|.|TRBV24-1|TRBD1
TGTGCCACCAGCATATCCGGGACAGGGAGCACAGATACGCAGTATTTT
CATSISGTGSTDTQYF
>TRBJ1-3|once|TRBV18|TRBD1
TGTGCCAGCTCACCGCAACAGGGGCCTGGAAACACCATATATTTT
CASSPQQGPGNTIYF
>TRBJ2-5|.|TRBV7-7|.
TGTGCCAGCAGCTTAGCACTACAAGAGACCCAGTACTTC
CASSLALQETQYF
>TRBJ1-4|few|TRBV19|.
TGTGCCAGTAGTAATGGGCTAAGGGGCAGGGTCGATGAAAAACTGTTTTTT
CASSNGLRGRVDEKLFF
>TRBJ2-3|once|TRBV5-1|TRBD2
TGCGCCAGCAGCTTGGAGTTAGGAGTAGCGGGAAGAGATACGCAGTATTTT
CASSLELGVAGRDTQYF
>TRBJ1-2|.|TRBV15|TRBD1
TGTGCCACCAGCAGGGACTGGACAGGGGGCTACACCTTC
CATSRDWTGGYTF
>TRBJ2-3|.|TRBV19|TRBD2
TGTGCCAGTCATAGCGGGAGGGAGACAGATACGCAGTATTTT
CASHSGRETDTQYF
>TRBJ2-5|.|TRBV7-2|TRBD2
TGTGCCAGCAGCTTCGGACTAGGCGCCCGTCAAGAGACCCAGTACTTC
CASSFGLGARQETQYF
>TRBJ1-2|.|TRBV7-2|.
TGTGCCAGCAGCTTAGTTGGGGCGGACTATGGCTACACCTTC
CASSLVGADYGYTF
>TRBJ2-3|once|TRBV5-1|TRBD1
TGCGCCAGCAGCTCAACAGGGGTCCGATCAGATACGCAGTATTTT
CASSSTGVRSDTQYF
>TRBJ2-2|.|TRBV19|TRBD2
TGTGCCAGTAGTAAGCGGGGAGGGGCCGGGGAGCTGTTTTTT
CASSKRGGAGELFF
>TRBJ2-3|once|TRBV9|.
TGTGCCAGCAGCGTAGATCGGGGGGCGAGCACAGATACGCAGTATTTT
CASSVDRGASTDTQYF
>TRBJ1-3|once|TRBV4-1|.
TGCGCCAGCAGCCAAGTCGAATGGAACAGTTATGACACCATATATTTT
CASSQVEWNSYDTIYF
>TRBJ1-4|.|TRBV9|TRBD1
TGTGCCAGCAGCGTATCTGTAGGGGGCGATGAAAAACTGTTTTTT
CASSVSVGGDEKLFF
>TRBJ2-1|.|TRBV28|.
TGTGCCAGCAGTTTAACAGCTCTGGGTAAGGCTTCCTACAATGAGCAGTTCTTC
CASSLTALGKASYNEQFF
>TRBJ1-2|once|TRBV28|.
TGTGCCAGCAGACAACAGGGCCTAACGGGAGGCTACACCTTC
CASRQQGLTGGYTF
>TRBJ1-1|.|TRBV19|.
TGTGCCAGTATGTCAGGGGCTACTGAAGCTTTCTTT
CASMSGATEAFF
>TRBJ1-3|.|TRBV6-5|TRBD1
TGTGCCAGCAGTTTGGGACAGCCTGGAAACACCATATATTTT
CASSLGQPGNTIYF
>TRBJ2-1|.|TRBV19|.
TGTGCCAGTAGTCCTCCGGGAGTCAATGAGCAGTTCTTC
CASSPPGVNEQFF
>TRBJ1-3|.|TRBV19|.
TGTGCCAGTAGTCCGGACATCACCTCTGGAAACACCATATATTTT
CASSPDITSGNTIYF
>TRBJ1-6|.|TRBV27|TRBD1
TGTGCCAGCAGTTTAGGAGAGGGACAGGTCCTTTCTAATTCACCCCTCCACTTT
CASSLGEGQVLSNSPLHF
>TRBJ2-1|.|TRBV27|TRBD1
TGTGCCAGCAGACAGCTTTCACAGGGGGCGAGCTCCTACAATGAGCAGTTCTTC
CASRQLSQGASSYNEQFF